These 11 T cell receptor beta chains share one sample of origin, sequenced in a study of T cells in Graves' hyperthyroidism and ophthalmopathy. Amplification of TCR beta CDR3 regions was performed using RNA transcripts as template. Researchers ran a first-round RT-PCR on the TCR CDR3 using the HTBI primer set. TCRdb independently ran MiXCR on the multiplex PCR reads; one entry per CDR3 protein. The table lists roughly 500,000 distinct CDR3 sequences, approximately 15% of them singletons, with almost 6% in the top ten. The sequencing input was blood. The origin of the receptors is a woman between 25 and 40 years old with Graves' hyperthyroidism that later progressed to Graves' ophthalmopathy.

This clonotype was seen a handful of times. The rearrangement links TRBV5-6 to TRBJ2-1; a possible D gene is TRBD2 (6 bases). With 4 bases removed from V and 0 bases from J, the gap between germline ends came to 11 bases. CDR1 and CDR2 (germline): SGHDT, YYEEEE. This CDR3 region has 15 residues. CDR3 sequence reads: CASSGGRSSYNEQFF. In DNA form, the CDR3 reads TGTGCCAGCAGCGGGGGGAGATCCTCCTACAATGAGCAGTTCTTC.

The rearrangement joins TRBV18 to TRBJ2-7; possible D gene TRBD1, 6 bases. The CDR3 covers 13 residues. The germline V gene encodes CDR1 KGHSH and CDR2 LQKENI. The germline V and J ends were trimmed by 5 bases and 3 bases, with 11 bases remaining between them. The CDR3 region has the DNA TGTGCCAGCTCAGCCTCAGGGGACTACGAGCAGTACTTC. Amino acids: CASSASGDYEQYF. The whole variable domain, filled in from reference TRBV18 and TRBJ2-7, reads NAGVMQNPRHLVRRRGQEARLRCSPMKGHSHVYWYRQLPEEGLKFMVYLQKENIIDESGMPKERFSAEFPKEGPSILRIQQVVRGDSAAYFCASSASGDYEQYFGPGTRLTVT.

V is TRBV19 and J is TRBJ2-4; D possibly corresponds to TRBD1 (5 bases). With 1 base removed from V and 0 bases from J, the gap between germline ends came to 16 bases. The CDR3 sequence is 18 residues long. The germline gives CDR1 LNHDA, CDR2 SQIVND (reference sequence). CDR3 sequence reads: CASSIGAPAGSAKNIQYF. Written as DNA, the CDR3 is TGTGCCAGTAGTATAGGAGCCCCGGCAGGGTCAGCCAAAAACATTCAGTACTTC.

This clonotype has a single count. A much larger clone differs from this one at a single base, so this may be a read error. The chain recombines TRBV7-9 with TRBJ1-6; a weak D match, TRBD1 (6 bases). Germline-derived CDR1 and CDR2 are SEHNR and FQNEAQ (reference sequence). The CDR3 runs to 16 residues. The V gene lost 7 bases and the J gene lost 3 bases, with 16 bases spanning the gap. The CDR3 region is CASNPTGALYNSPLHF. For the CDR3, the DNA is TGTGCCAGCAACCCGACGGGGGCGCTCTATAATTCACCCCTCCACTTT. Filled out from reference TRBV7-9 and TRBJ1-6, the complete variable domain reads DTGVSQNPRHKITKRGQNVTFRCDPISEHNRLYWYRQTLGQGPEFLTYFQNEAQLEKSRLLSDRFSAERPKGSFSTLEIQRTEQGDSAMYLCASNPTGALYNSPLHFGNGTRLTVT.

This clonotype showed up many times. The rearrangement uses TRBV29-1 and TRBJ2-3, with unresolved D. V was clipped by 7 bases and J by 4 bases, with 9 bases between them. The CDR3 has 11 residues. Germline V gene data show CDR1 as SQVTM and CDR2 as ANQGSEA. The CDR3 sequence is CSAARADTQYF. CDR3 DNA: TGCAGCGCTGCTAGGGCAGATACGCAGTATTTT.

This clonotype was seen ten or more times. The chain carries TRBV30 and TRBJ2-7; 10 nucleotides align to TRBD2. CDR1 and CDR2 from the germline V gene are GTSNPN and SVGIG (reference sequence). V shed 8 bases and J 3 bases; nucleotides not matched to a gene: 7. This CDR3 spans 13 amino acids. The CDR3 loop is CALAGDGFYEQYF. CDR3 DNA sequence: TGTGCCCTAGCGGGAGATGGGTTCTACGAGCAGTACTTC.

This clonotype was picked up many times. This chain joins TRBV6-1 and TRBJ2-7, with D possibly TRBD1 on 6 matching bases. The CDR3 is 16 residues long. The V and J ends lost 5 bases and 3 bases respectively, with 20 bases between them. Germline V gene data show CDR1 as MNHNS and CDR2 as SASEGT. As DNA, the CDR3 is TGTGCCAGCAGTTCCCAGGGGCAGCCTTTGAGCTACGAGCAGTACTTC. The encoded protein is CASSSQGQPLSYEQYF.

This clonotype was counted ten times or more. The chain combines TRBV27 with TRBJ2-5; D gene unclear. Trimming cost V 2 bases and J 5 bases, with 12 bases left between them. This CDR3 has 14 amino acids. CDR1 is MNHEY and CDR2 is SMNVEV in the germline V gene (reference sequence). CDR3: CASSLSSQDETQYF. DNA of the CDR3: TGTGCCAGCAGTTTAAGCTCCCAGGATGAGACCCAGTACTTC.

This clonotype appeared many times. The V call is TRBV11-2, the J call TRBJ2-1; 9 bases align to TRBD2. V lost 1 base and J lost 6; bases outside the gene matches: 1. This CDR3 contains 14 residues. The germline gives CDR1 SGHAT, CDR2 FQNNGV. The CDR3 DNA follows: TGTGCCAGCAGCTTAGCACTAGCGGGCAATGAGCAGTTCTTC. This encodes CASSLALAGNEQFF.

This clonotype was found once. The CDR3 bases are TGTGCCAGCAGGGAACTTAGCGGGAGCTCCTACAATGAGCAGTTCTTC. Protein product: CASRELSGSSYNEQFF. This chain connects TRBV2 to TRBJ2-1; the match to TRBD2 covers 9 bases. The CDR3 totals 16 residues. Germline V gene data show CDR1 as SNHLY and CDR2 as FYNNEI. V lost 6 bases to trimming and J lost 0 bases; unmatched junction nucleotides: 6.

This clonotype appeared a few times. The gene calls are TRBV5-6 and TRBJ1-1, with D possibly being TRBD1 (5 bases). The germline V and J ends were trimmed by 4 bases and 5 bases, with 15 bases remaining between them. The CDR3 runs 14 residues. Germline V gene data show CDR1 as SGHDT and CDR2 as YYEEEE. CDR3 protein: CASSQRGGVTEAFF. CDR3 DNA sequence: TGTGCCAGCAGCCAGCGGGGGGGTGTTACTGAAGCTTTCTTT.